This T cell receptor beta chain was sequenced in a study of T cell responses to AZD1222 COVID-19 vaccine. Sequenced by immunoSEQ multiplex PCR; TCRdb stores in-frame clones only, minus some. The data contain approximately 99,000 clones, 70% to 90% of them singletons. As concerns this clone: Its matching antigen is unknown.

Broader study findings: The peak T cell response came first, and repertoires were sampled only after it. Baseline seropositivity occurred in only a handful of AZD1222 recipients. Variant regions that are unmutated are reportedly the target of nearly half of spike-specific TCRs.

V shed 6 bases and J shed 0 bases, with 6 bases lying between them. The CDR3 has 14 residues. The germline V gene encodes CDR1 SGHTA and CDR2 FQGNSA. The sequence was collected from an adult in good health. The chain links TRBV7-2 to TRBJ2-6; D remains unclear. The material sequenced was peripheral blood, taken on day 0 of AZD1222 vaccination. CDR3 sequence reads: CASRVSSGANVLTF. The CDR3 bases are TGTGCCAGCAGAGTAAGCTCTGGGGCCAACGTCCTGACTTTC. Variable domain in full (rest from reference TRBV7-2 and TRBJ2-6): GAGVSQSPSNKVTEKGKDVELRCDPISGHTALYWYRQSLGQGLEFLIYFQGNSAPDKSGLPSDRFSAERTGGSVSTLTIQRTQQEDSAVYLCASRVSSGANVLTFGAGSRLTVL.